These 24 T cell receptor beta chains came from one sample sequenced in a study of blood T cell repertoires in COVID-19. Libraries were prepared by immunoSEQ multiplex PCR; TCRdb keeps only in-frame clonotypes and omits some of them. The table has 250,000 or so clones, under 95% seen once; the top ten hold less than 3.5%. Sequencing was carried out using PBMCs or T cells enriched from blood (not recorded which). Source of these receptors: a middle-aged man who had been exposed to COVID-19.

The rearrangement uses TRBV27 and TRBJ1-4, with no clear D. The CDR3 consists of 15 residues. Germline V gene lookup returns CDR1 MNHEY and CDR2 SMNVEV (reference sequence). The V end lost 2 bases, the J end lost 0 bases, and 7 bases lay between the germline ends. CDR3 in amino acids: CASSLRFSTNEKLFF. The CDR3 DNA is TGTGCCAGCAGTTTACGGTTTTCAACTAATGAAAAACTGTTTTTT.

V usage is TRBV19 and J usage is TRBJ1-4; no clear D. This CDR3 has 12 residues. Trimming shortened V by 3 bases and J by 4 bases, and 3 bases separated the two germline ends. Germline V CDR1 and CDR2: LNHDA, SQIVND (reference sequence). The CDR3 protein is CASSMSNEKLFF. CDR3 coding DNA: TGTGCCAGTAGTATGAGTAATGAAAAACTGTTTTTT.

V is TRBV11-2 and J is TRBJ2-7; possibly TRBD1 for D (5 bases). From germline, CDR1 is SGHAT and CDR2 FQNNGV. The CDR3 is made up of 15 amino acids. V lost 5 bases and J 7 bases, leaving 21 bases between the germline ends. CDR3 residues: CASSQGSGSYNEQYF. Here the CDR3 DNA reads TGTGCCAGCAGCCAAGGGTCAGGGTCATATAATGAGCAGTACTTC.

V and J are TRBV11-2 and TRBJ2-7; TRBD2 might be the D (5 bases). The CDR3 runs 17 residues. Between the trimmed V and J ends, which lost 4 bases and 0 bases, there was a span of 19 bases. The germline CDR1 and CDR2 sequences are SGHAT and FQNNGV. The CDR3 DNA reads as TGTGCCAGCAGCTCCCTTGGACTTGGGAAGTCCTCCTACGAGCAGTACTTC. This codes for CASSSLGLGKSSYEQYF.

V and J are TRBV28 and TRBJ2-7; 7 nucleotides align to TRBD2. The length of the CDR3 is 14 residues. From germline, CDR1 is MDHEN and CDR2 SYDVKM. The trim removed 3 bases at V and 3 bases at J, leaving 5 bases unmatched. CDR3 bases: TGTGCCAGCAGTTTTCTGGGAGGGGACTACGAGCAGTACTTC. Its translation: CASSFLGGDYEQYF.

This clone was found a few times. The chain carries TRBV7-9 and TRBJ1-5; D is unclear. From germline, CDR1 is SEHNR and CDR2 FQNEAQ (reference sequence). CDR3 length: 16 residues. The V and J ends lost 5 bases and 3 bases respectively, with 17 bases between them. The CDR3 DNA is TGTGCCAGCAGCAGCTCCTGGTCGGGTTACAATCAGCCCCAGCATTTT. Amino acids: CASSSSWSGYNQPQHF. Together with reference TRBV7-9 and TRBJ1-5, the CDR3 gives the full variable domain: DTGVSQNPRHKITKRGQNVTFRCDPISEHNRLYWYRQTLGQGPEFLTYFQNEAQLEKSRLLSDRFSAERPKGSFSTLEIQRTEQGDSAMYLCASSSSWSGYNQPQHFGDGTRLSIL.

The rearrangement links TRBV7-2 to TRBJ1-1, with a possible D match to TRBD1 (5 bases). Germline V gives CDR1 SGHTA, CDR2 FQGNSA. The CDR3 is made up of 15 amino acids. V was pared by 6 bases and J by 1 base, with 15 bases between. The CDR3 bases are TGTGCCAGCAGGGTAGGGGCCGCCCAGAACACTGAAGCTTTCTTT. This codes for CASRVGAAQNTEAFF.

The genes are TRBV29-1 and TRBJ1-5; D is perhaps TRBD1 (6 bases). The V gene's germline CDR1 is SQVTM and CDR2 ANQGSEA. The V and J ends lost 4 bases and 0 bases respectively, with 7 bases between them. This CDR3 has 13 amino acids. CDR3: CSVAGDSNQPQHF. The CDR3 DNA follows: TGCAGCGTTGCAGGGGATAGCAATCAGCCCCAGCATTTT.

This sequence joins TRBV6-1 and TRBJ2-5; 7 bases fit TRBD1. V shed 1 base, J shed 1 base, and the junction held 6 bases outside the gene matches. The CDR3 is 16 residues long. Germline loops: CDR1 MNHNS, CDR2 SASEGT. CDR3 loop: CASSEVSRTGQETQYF. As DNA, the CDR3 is TGTGCCAGCAGTGAAGTGTCCCGGACAGGCCAAGAGACCCAGTACTTC.

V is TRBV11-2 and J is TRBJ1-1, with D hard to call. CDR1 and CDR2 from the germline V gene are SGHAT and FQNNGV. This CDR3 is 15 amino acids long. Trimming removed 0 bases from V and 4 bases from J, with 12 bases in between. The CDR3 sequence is CASSLDEGRSTEAFF. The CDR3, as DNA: TGTGCCAGCAGCTTAGATGAGGGCCGGAGCACTGAAGCTTTCTTT.

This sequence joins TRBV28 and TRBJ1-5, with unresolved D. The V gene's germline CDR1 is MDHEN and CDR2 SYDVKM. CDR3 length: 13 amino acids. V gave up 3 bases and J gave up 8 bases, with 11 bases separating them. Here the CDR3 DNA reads TGTGCCAGCAGTTTTCTAGTTGATGAGCCCCAGCATTTT. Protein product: CASSFLVDEPQHF.

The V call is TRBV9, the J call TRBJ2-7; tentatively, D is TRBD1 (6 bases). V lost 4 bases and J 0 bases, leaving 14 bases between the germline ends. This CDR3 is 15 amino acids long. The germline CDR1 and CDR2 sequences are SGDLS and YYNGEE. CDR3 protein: CASSRSGTNSYEQYF. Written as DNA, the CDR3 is TGTGCCAGCAGCCGCTCCGGGACAAACTCCTACGAGCAGTACTTC.

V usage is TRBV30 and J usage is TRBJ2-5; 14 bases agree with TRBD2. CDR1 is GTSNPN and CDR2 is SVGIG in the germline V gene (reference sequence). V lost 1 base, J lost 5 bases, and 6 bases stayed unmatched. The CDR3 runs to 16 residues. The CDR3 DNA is TGTGCCTGGAGTGGGGGACTAGCGGGAGTTGAGGAGACCCAGTACTTC. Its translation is CAWSGGLAGVEETQYF.

The CDR3 region is CAWSVSSNTEAFF. The CDR3, as DNA: TGTGCCTGGAGTGTGTCCTCGAACACTGAAGCTTTCTTT. V is TRBV30 and J is TRBJ1-1; the D is unclear. Germline V gives CDR1 GTSNPN, CDR2 SVGIG (reference sequence). V was clipped by 0 bases and J by 1 base, with 6 bases between them. The CDR3 totals 13 residues.

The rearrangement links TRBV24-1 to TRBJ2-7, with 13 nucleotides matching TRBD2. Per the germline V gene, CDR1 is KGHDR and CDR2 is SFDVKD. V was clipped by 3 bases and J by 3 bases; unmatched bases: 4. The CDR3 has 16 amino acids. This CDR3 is CATSDGLAGDIYEQYF. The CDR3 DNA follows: TGTGCCACCAGTGATGGACTAGCGGGAGACATCTACGAGCAGTACTTC.

Here the CDR3 reads CASSPRTGLNTGELFF. The CDR3 region has the DNA TGTGCCAGCAGCCCTCGGACAGGGCTGAACACCGGGGAGCTGTTTTTT. The J gene is TRBJ2-2, the V gene TRBV5-5; 8 nucleotides match TRBD1. Unmatched junction bases numbered 6, after V lost 4 bases and J lost 1 base. The CDR3 contains 16 residues. CDR1 and CDR2 from the germline V gene are SGHKS and YYEKEE (reference sequence). The entire variable domain, with the rest obtained from reference TRBV5-5 and TRBJ2-2, is as follows: DAGVTQSPTHLIKTRGQQVTLRCSPISGHKSVSWYQQVLGQGPQFIFQYYEKEERGRGNFPDRFSARQFPNYSSELNVNALLLGDSALYLCASSPRTGLNTGELFFGEGSRLTVL.

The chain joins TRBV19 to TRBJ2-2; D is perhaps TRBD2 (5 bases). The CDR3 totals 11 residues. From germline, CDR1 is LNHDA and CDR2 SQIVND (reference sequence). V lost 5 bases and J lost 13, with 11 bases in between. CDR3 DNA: TGTGCCAGTAGTCCGGACGAGGGGCTGTTTTTT. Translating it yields CASSPDEGLFF.

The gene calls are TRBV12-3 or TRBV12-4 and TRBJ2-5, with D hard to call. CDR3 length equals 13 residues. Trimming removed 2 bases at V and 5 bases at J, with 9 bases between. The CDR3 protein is CASSLPAVETQYF. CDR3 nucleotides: TGTGCCAGCAGTTTACCTGCAGTGGAGACCCAGTACTTC.

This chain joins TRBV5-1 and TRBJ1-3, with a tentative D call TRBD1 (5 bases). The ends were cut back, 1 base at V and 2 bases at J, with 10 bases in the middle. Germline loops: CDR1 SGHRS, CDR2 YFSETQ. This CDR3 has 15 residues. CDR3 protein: CASSLWGEAGNTIYF. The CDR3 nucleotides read TGCGCCAGCAGCTTGTGGGGGGAGGCTGGAAACACCATATATTTT.

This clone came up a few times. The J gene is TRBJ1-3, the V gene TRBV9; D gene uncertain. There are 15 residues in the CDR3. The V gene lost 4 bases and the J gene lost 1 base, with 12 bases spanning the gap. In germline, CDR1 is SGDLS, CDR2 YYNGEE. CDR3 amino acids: CASSPSLTSGNTIYF. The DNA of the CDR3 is TGTGCCAGCAGCCCTTCACTGACATCTGGAAACACCATATATTTT.

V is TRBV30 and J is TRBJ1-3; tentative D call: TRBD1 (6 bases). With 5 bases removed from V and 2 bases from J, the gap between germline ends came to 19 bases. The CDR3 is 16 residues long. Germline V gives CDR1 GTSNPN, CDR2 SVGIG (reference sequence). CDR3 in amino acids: CAWQGTGTPTGNTIYF. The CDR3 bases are TGTGCCTGGCAAGGCACCGGGACACCGACTGGAAACACCATATATTTT.

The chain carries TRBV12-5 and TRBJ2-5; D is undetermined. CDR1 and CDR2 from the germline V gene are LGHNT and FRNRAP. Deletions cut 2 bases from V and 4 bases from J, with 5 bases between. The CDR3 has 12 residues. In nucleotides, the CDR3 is TGTGCTAGTGGTTTGTCTGTAGAGACCCAGTACTTC. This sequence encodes CASGLSVETQYF. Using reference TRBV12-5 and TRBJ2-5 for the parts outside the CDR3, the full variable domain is DARVTQTPRHKVTEMGQEVTMRCQPILGHNTVFWYRQTMMQGLELLAYFRNRAPLDDSGMPKDRFSAEMPDATLATLKIQPSEPRDSAVYFCASGLSVETQYFGPGTRLLVL.

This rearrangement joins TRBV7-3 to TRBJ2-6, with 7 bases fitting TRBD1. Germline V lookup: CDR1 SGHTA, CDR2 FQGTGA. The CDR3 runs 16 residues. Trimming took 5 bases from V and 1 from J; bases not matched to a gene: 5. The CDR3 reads CASSPDRWSGANVLTF. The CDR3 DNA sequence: TGTGCCAGCAGCCCGGACAGGTGGTCTGGGGCCAACGTCCTGACTTTC.

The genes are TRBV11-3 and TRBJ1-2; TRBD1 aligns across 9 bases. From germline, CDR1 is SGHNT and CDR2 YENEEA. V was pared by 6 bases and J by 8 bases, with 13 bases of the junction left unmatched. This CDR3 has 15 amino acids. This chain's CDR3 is CASRLAGQGDSGYTF. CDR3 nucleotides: TGTGCCAGCAGGCTGGCGGGACAGGGAGACAGCGGCTACACCTTC.